The rows below give T cell receptor beta chains drawn from one sample of a study of Ad26.COV2.S vaccination and SARS-CoV-2 variants. The repertoire was sequenced with immunoSEQ multiplex PCR; TCRdb's copy has only in-frame clones and lacks some. The repertoire holds a few hundred thousand clones, with roughly 91% as singletons. The sequencing here drew on peripheral blood, taken in a trial of Ad26.COV2.S vaccine versus placebo. All receptors derive from a person between 18 and 65 years old who received the Ad26.COV2.S COVID-19 vaccine or a placebo. Each CDR3 is given with its conserved first and last residue. A D gene is named only where the DNA matches it firmly. Size tells how often a clone was seen (once, few, many) or the class of an expanded clone, and some rows leave it out.

v_gene	j_gene	d_gene	abundance	CDR3nt	CDR3aa
TRBV10-1	TRBJ2-1	TRBD2	NA	TGCGCCAGGACCCCGGGACTAGCGGGAGCGAAAACGAGCTCCTACAATGAGCAGTTCTTC	CARTPGLAGAKTSSYNEQFF
TRBV3-1/TRBV3-2	TRBJ2-1	NA	NA	TGTGCCAGCAGCCAAATGAGGGAGCGGGAGCAGTTCTTC	CASSQMREREQFF
TRBV28	TRBJ2-3	TRBD1	NA	TGTGCCAGCAGCAAGTTATCCCCCCGCAGGGGGCCCATTACGCAGTATTTT	CASSKLSPRRGPITQYF
TRBV6-4	TRBJ2-2	NA	NA	TGTGCCAGCAGTGACGTATACTCCGGGGAGCTGTTTTTT	CASSDVYSGELFF
TRBV18	TRBJ1-1	NA	NA	TGTGCCAGCTCACCACTGAGGTCGGGCACTGAAGCTTTCTTT	CASSPLRSGTEAFF
TRBV9	TRBJ2-1	TRBD2	NA	TGTGCCAGCAGCATGGGACTAGCGGACCACTACAATGAGCAGTTCTTC	CASSMGLADHYNEQFF
TRBV7-8	TRBJ2-1	TRBD1	NA	TGTGCCAGCAGCCGGACAGGGGGTAACTACAATGAGCAGTTCTTC	CASSRTGGNYNEQFF
TRBV9	TRBJ1-5	NA	NA	TGTGCCAGCAGCGTAGGCGGAGAGAGCAATCAGCCCCAGCATTTT	CASSVGGESNQPQHF
TRBV5-1	TRBJ1-5	NA	NA	TGCGCCAGCAGGGGTGCAGACAATCAGCCCCAGCATTTT	CASRGADNQPQHF
TRBV18	TRBJ2-5	NA	NA	TGTGCCAGCTCGCCTATTCAGGGGCAAGAGACCCAGTACTTC	CASSPIQGQETQYF
TRBV28	TRBJ2-2	TRBD2	NA	TGTGCCAGCAGTTCGGCGGGACTAGCGGGAACCGGGGAGCTGTTTTTT	CASSSAGLAGTGELFF
TRBV15	TRBJ2-6	NA	NA	TGTGCCACCAGCAGAGATGACCTGTCTGGGGCCAACGTCCTGACTTTC	CATSRDDLSGANVLTF
TRBV6-1	TRBJ2-6	NA	NA	TGTGCCAGCAGTGAAGCGGGCAGGAACCTGGGGGGGGCCAACGTCCTGACTTTC	CASSEAGRNLGGANVLTF
TRBV28	TRBJ2-3	NA	once	TGTGCCAGCAGTTTGGGGCAGGGGCGAACCTTTTCTAGCACAGATACGCAGTATTTT	CASSLGQGRTFSSTDTQYF
TRBV28	TRBJ2-7	NA	NA	TGTGCCAGCAGCCCTACCCCGGGGAACCCTTTATACGAGCAGTACTTC	CASSPTPGNPLYEQYF
TRBV28	TRBJ1-5	NA	NA	TGTGCCGGGGTTCGTAGGGGGAGAAATCAGCCCCAGCATTTT	CAGVRRGRNQPQHF
TRBV7-6	TRBJ2-3	NA	NA	TGTGCCAGCAGCCGTAGTTGGTCGGGAGTTGTGGTAGCAGATACGCAGTATTTT	CASSRSWSGVVVADTQYF
TRBV6-2/TRBV6-3	TRBJ2-7	TRBD2	NA	TGTGCCAGCAGTTTACAAAGGACTAGATCTGCCTACGAGCAGTACTTC	CASSLQRTRSAYEQYF
TRBV12-3/TRBV12-4	TRBJ2-1	TRBD1	NA	TGTGCCAGCAGCCCTAGACAGGGGGATGAGCAGTTCTTC	CASSPRQGDEQFF
TRBV29-1	TRBJ2-1	NA	NA	TGCAGCGTTGAAGATTCGGCGAGGGGCTCCTACAATGAGCAGTTCTTC	CSVEDSARGSYNEQFF
TRBV7-3	TRBJ2-5	TRBD2	few	TGTGCCAGCAGCCAGGGACTAGCGGCGGGTGAGACCCAGTACTTC	CASSQGLAAGETQYF
TRBV27	TRBJ1-6	TRBD1	NA	TGTGCCAGCAGTTTTCGGGGACAGCATAATTCACCCCTCCACTTT	CASSFRGQHNSPLHF
TRBV7-2	TRBJ2-5	NA	NA	TGTGCCAGCAGCCCGGGTCCAGAGACCCAGTACTTC	CASSPGPETQYF
TRBV11-3	TRBJ2-3	NA	once	TGTGCCAGCAGCTTAGATTCCGGTCGAAGCACAGATACGCAGTATTTT	CASSLDSGRSTDTQYF
TRBV9	TRBJ2-3	NA	NA	TGTGCCAGCAGCGTAGACTTGGGGGGACTTAACACAGATACGCAGTATTTT	CASSVDLGGLNTDTQYF
TRBV6-1	TRBJ2-2	TRBD2	NA	TGTGCCAGCAGTGAAAGGGGCAGGGAGGGATTTACCGGGGAGCTGTTTTTT	CASSERGREGFTGELFF
TRBV14	TRBJ2-1	TRBD1	NA	TGTGCCAGCAGCCCTACTCTGACAGGGTGGAGCTCCTACAATGAGCAGTTCTTC	CASSPTLTGWSSYNEQFF
TRBV11-3	TRBJ2-1	NA	NA	TGTGCCAGCAGCCCACGCCCGGGGGGCCCTCTGGGTGAGCAGTTCTTC	CASSPRPGGPLGEQFF
TRBV5-4	TRBJ2-2	NA	NA	TGTGCCAGCAGCTTGGGTACAGGGGGGGCCGGGGAGCTGTTTTTT	CASSLGTGGAGELFF
TRBV29-1	TRBJ2-1	TRBD1	NA	TGCAGCGTTCGAACTCCGGGACAGGGAAGGAATGAGCAGTTCTTC	CSVRTPGQGRNEQFF
TRBV7-3	TRBJ2-1	NA	NA	TGTGCCAGCAGCCGGACTACTTACAATGAGCAGTTCTTC	CASSRTTYNEQFF
TRBV7-8	TRBJ1-1	NA	once	TGTGCCAGCAGCTTAGCGCCGCCAAGGGACACTGAAGCTTTCTTT	CASSLAPPRDTEAFF